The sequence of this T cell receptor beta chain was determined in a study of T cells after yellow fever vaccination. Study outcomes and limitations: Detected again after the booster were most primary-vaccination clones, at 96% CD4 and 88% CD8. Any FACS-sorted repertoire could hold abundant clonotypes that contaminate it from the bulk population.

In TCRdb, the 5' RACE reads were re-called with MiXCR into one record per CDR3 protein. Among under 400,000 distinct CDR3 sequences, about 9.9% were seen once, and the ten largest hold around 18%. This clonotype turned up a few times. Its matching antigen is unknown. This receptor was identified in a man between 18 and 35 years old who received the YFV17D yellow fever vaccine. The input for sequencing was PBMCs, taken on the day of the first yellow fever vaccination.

For the CDR3, the DNA is TGTGCCAGCAGTTACTCGAAGCACAGTGGAAACACCATATATTTT. Protein: CASSYSKHSGNTIYF. The gene calls are TRBV6-5 and TRBJ1-3; D call uncertain. Germline CDR1 is MNHEY and CDR2 is SVGAGI. V lost 0 bases and J lost 3, with 9 bases in between. The CDR3 extends over 15 amino acids.